Below, 25 T cell receptor beta chains from the same sample are listed, as sequenced in a study of PD-L1 blockade in urothelial cancer. Time point indicated: peripheral blood 6 weeks after treatment start. The data were produced by immunoSEQ multiplex PCR, yet TCRdb's version contains in-frame clones alone and is incomplete. The sample shows about 120,000 clones, roughly 89% of them seen only once. Sample: PBMCs, taken around atezolizumab (anti-PD-L1) treatment. The receptors shown here come from a man between 60 and 75 years old with urothelial cancer.

This chain joins TRBV7-9 and TRBJ1-1; the D gene is possibly TRBD1 (5 bases). Between the trimmed V and J ends, which lost 5 bases and 3 bases, there was a span of 16 bases. CDR3 length: 15 residues. Per germline, CDR1 SEHNR and CDR2 FQNEAQ (reference sequence). The chain's CDR3 is CASSPPPGVDTEAFF. As DNA, the CDR3 is TGTGCCAGCAGCCCCCCACCGGGGGTGGACACTGAAGCTTTCTTT. Together with reference TRBV7-9 and TRBJ1-1, the CDR3 gives the full variable domain: DTGVSQNPRHKITKRGQNVTFRCDPISEHNRLYWYRQTLGQGPEFLTYFQNEAQLEKSRLLSDRFSAERPKGSFSTLEIQRTEQGDSAMYLCASSPPPGVDTEAFFGQGTRLTVV.

The rearrangement joins TRBV5-1 to TRBJ2-3; 7 bases match TRBD2. Germline V gene lookup returns CDR1 SGHRS and CDR2 YFSETQ. This CDR3 spans 15 amino acids. J was trimmed by 0 bases and V by 2 bases; bases with no gene match: 3. The CDR3 spells CASSFKRGSTDTQYF. CDR3 DNA sequence: TGCGCCAGCAGCTTCAAGCGGGGCAGCACAGATACGCAGTATTTT.

This chain connects TRBV11-2 to TRBJ2-2; no clear D gene. V gave up 3 bases and J gave up 13 bases, with 18 bases separating them. The germline gives CDR1 SGHAT, CDR2 FQNNGV. CDR3 length equals 14 residues. CDR3 bases: TGTGCCAGCAGCTTGCAGTCGAGCGCCCTCGGGCTGTTTTTT. Translated, it gives CASSLQSSALGLFF.

This chain joins TRBV10-3 and TRBJ1-1; D possibly corresponds to TRBD1 (6 bases). The V end lost 10 bases, the J end lost 5 bases, and 14 bases lay between the germline ends. CDR1 is ENHRY, CDR2 SYGVKD, per germline. The CDR3 covers 12 residues. CDR3 sequence: CARGHGETEAFF. As DNA, the CDR3 is TGTGCCAGGGGACACGGTGAGACTGAAGCTTTCTTT.

The chain combines TRBV28 with TRBJ2-7; a weak D match, TRBD1 (6 bases). In germline, CDR1 is MDHEN, CDR2 SYDVKM. The V end lost 4 bases, the J end lost 2 bases, and 18 bases lay between the germline ends. This CDR3 is built from 16 residues. CDR3 DNA sequence: TGTGCCAGCAGTTCCACCACAAACAGGGCAACCTACGAGCAGTACTTC. As protein: CASSSTTNRATYEQYF.

The V call is TRBV18, the J call TRBJ2-1; 10 nucleotides match TRBD2. J lost 2 bases, V lost 5 bases, and 9 bases had no gene match. Germline CDR1 KGHSH, CDR2 LQKENI. This CDR3 is built from 17 residues. The CDR3 sequence is CASSSQGSGGTYNEQFF. As DNA, the CDR3 is TGTGCCAGCTCATCCCAGGGTAGCGGGGGGACCTACAATGAGCAGTTCTTC.

The V and J genes are TRBV28 and TRBJ1-2, with D possibly TRBD1 on 6 matching bases. This CDR3 has 14 amino acids. Germline assignment: CDR1 MDHEN and CDR2 SYDVKM. V gave up 5 bases and J gave up 0 bases, with 10 bases separating them. CDR3 residues: CASSPGTTNYGYTF. CDR3 DNA: TGTGCCAGCAGTCCCGGGACAACTAACTATGGCTACACCTTC.

V gene TRBV4-3 combines with J gene TRBJ2-5, with D maybe TRBD2 (7 bases). Looked up from germline, CDR1 is LGHNA and CDR2 is YSLEER. The germline V and J ends were trimmed by 0 bases and 7 bases, with 15 bases remaining between them. This CDR3 contains 15 residues. Here the CDR3 DNA reads TGCGCCAGCAGCCAAGATTGGCCAGGGGAGGGGACCCAGTACTTC. Residues: CASSQDWPGEGTQYF.

The CDR3 DNA reads TGTGCCAGTAGTATTAGAGGGACAGGGTATGAAAAACTGTTTTTT. As protein: CASSIRGTGYEKLFF. V and J are TRBV19 and TRBJ1-4; 9 nucleotides match TRBD1. Germline CDR1 is LNHDA and CDR2 is SQIVND (reference sequence). V trimming: 3 bases; J trimming: 6 bases; junction bases outside the gene matches: 5. This CDR3 contains 15 residues.

The rearrangement joins TRBV10-3 to TRBJ1-3; 7 bases align to TRBD1. The CDR3 is 14 residues long. The V gene end was trimmed by 7 bases and the J gene end by 0 bases; junction bases not matched to a gene: 3. CDR1 is ENHRY and CDR2 is SYGVKD in the germline V gene. CDR3: CAIKGQSSGNTIYF. The CDR3, as DNA: TGTGCCATCAAGGGACAGAGCTCTGGAAACACCATATATTTT.

V and J are TRBV30 and TRBJ1-3; D may be TRBD1 (5 bases). Between the trimmed V and J ends, which lost 3 bases and 4 bases, there was a span of 16 bases. Looked up from germline, CDR1 is GTSNPN and CDR2 is SVGIG (reference sequence). The CDR3 spans 15 residues. CDR3 coding DNA: TGTGCCTGGAGCCGGGACTCCGGCTTAGGAAACACCATATATTTT. Translating gives CAWSRDSGLGNTIYF.

The chain combines TRBV27 with TRBJ1-1, with D possibly being TRBD1 (5 bases). Trimming took 1 base from V and 1 from J, leaving 10 bases between them. CDR1 MNHEY and CDR2 SMNVEV come from the germline V gene (reference sequence). The CDR3 covers 15 residues. CDR3 in amino acids: CASSLYTGANTEAFF. Written as DNA, the CDR3 is TGTGCCAGCAGTTTATATACAGGCGCGAACACTGAAGCTTTCTTT.

This sequence joins TRBV7-6 and TRBJ2-3; TRBD2 matches 9 bases. With 3 bases clipped from V and 3 bases from J, the junction kept 7 bases outside the gene matches. The germline gives CDR1 SGHVS, CDR2 FNYEAQ. The CDR3 runs to 16 residues. The CDR3 sequence: CASSLKASGVTDTQYF. The DNA for the CDR3 is TGTGCCAGCAGCTTGAAAGCTAGCGGGGTAACAGATACGCAGTATTTT.

J is TRBJ2-7 and V is TRBV5-4; 7 bases are shared with TRBD1. Unmatched junction bases numbered 3, after V lost 0 bases and J lost 6 bases. CDR1 and CDR2 (germline): SGHNT, YYREEE (reference sequence). The CDR3 spans 13 residues. The CDR3 coding sequence is TGTGCCAGCAGCTTGGGGCAGGGGGTCGAGCAGTACTTC. It codes for CASSLGQGVEQYF.

The V call is TRBV6-5, the J call TRBJ2-2; 9 bases are shared with TRBD2. The CDR3 loop spans 15 amino acids. In germline, CDR1 is MNHEY, CDR2 SVGAGI. V lost 7 bases and J lost 4; bases outside the gene matches: 7. CDR3 region: CASKAGGPGTGELFF. As DNA, the CDR3 is TGTGCCAGCAAGGCGGGGGGGCCGGGCACCGGGGAGCTGTTTTTT.

This clone was seen just once. The chain uses TRBV7-3 and TRBJ2-3, with 8 bases aligning to TRBD2. The germline CDR1 and CDR2 sequences are SGHTA and FQGTGA. V shed 7 bases and J 5 bases; nucleotides not matched to a gene: 8. This CDR3 spans 14 amino acids. The CDR3 protein is CASTPGGAGDTQYF. The DNA for the CDR3 is TGTGCCAGCACCCCCGGGGGGGCGGGAGATACGCAGTATTTT. Based on the CDR3 plus reference TRBV7-3 and TRBJ2-3, the full variable domain is GAGVSQTPSNKVTEKGKYVELRCDPISGHTALYWYRQSLGQGPEFLIYFQGTGAADDSGLPNDRFFAVRPEGSVSTLKIQRTERGDSAVYLCASTPGGAGDTQYFGPGTRLTVL.

This chain joins TRBV28 and TRBJ1-1, with D tentatively TRBD1 (6 bases). CDR1 is MDHEN and CDR2 is SYDVKM in the germline V gene. This CDR3 has 11 amino acids. The DNA for the CDR3 is TGTGTCCCCCCAGGGGACACTGAAGCTTTCTTT. It yields the protein CVPPGDTEAFF.

The chain has TRBV6-5 and TRBJ1-2, with TRBD1 as a possible D gene (6 bases). Per germline, CDR1 MNHEY and CDR2 SVGAGI. The CDR3 runs 14 residues. Trimming stripped 10 bases from V and 7 bases from J, with 22 bases between. CDR3 sequence: CAIGRQAGQGGYTF. CDR3 nucleotide sequence: TGTGCCATCGGAAGACAGGCAGGGCAGGGTGGCTACACCTTC.

This clone has a handful of counts. The V and J genes are TRBV28 and TRBJ1-1; D is ambiguous. The germline V gene has CDR1 MDHEN and CDR2 SYDVKM. The V and J ends lost 5 bases and 7 bases respectively, with 11 bases between them. The CDR3 covers 12 residues. The CDR3 here is CASSTRGVEAFF. CDR3 bases: TGTGCCAGCAGTACCCGCGGTGTTGAAGCTTTCTTT.

The V gene is TRBV29-1, the J gene TRBJ1-1, with 7 nucleotides matching TRBD1. Germline assignment: CDR1 SQVTM and CDR2 ANQGSEA. With V trimmed by 5 bases and J by 2 bases, 11 bases remained unmatched. The CDR3 is made up of 15 amino acids. The CDR3 bases are TGCAGCGTTCCCTCAAGGGACAGAAAAAACACTGAAGCTTTCTTT. This encodes CSVPSRDRKNTEAFF.

This sequence joins TRBV5-1 and TRBJ2-2; a weak D match, TRBD1 (5 bases). The CDR3 contains 12 residues. The germline CDR1 and CDR2 sequences are SGHRS and YFSETQ. V lost 0 bases, J lost 11 bases, and 8 bases lay in between. The CDR3 nucleotides are TGCGCCAGCAGCTTGGAGCAGGGCGAGCTGTTTTTT. Protein product: CASSLEQGELFF. The complete variable domain, with remaining parts taken from reference TRBV5-1 and TRBJ2-2, reads KAGVTQTPRYLIKTRGQQVTLSCSPISGHRSVSWYQQTPGQGLQFLFEYFSETQRNKGNFPGRFSGRQFSNSRSEMNVSTLELGDSALYLCASSLEQGELFFGEGSRLTVL.

V gene TRBV5-8 combines with J gene TRBJ2-2; 7 bases fit TRBD1. Germline assignment: CDR1 SGHTS and CDR2 YDEGEE. J was trimmed by 7 bases and V by 3 bases; bases with no gene match: 9. The CDR3 runs 15 residues. The CDR3 nucleotides are TGTGCCAGCAGCTACCTCGACAGGGCCGTCGGGGAGCTGTTTTTT. Its protein product is CASSYLDRAVGELFF. Looking up the rest from reference TRBV5-8 and TRBJ2-2 gives the full variable domain: EAGVTQSPTHLIKTRGQQATLRCSPISGHTSVYWYQQALGLGLQFLLWYDEGEERNRGNFPPRFSGRQFPNYSSELNVNALELEDSALYLCASSYLDRAVGELFFGEGSRLTVL.

The rearrangement links TRBV14 to TRBJ1-3; a possible D gene is TRBD1 (6 bases). Per germline, CDR1 SGHDN and CDR2 FVKESK. V lost 4 bases and J 0 bases, leaving 13 bases between the germline ends. The CDR3 length is 16 residues. Here the CDR3 reads CASSPLGTSSGNTIYF. For the CDR3, the DNA is TGTGCCAGCAGCCCCTTGGGGACAAGCTCTGGAAACACCATATATTTT.

J is TRBJ2-7 and V is TRBV29-1, with no clear D. Trimming cost V 1 base and J 2 bases, with 6 bases left between them. Germline assignment: CDR1 SQVTM and CDR2 ANQGSEA. The CDR3 has 12 amino acids. This CDR3 is CSVEAGTYEQYF. DNA of the CDR3: TGCAGCGTTGAAGCAGGAACCTACGAGCAGTACTTC.

The genes are TRBV28 and TRBJ1-4; 9 positions match TRBD1. The CDR3 contains 14 residues. Germline CDR1 reads MDHEN; CDR2 reads SYDVKM. V lost 5 bases to trimming and J lost 5 bases; unmatched junction nucleotides: 3. For the CDR3, the DNA is TGTGCCAGCAGTGACAGGGGGATGAATGAAAAACTGTTTTTT. Its protein product is CASSDRGMNEKLFF. The whole variable domain, filled in from reference TRBV28 and TRBJ1-4, reads DVKVTQSSRYLVKRTGEKVFLECVQDMDHENMFWYRQDPGLGLRLIYFSYDVKMKEKGDIPEGYSVSREKKERFSLILESASTNQTSMYLCASSDRGMNEKLFFGSGTQLSVL.